A single sample gave rise to the 8 T cell receptor beta chains below, sequenced in a study of PD-L1 blockade in urothelial cancer. Measured with immunoSEQ multiplex PCR; TCRdb has only the in-frame clones, and not every one. Among around 87,000 clones listed, less than 85% were seen once. The time point denotes: peripheral blood 6 weeks after treatment start. The sequencing here drew on PBMCs, taken around atezolizumab (anti-PD-L1) treatment. The receptors here all came from a man aged 65 to 79 with urothelial cancer.

The rearrangement links TRBV5-1 to TRBJ2-7; 11 positions match TRBD1. Germline V gene lookup returns CDR1 SGHRS and CDR2 YFSETQ. V dropped 3 bases and J dropped 5; count of bases not matched to a gene: 7. CDR3 length equals 15 residues. The CDR3 coding sequence is TGCGCCAGCAGCTCCTTGGGACAGGGGGGCAACGAGCAGTACTTC. Translation: CASSSLGQGGNEQYF.

This clone showed up just a few times. The chain joins TRBV10-2 to TRBJ1-2, with a tentative D call TRBD1 (6 bases). Trimming cost V 3 bases and J 2 bases, with 13 bases left between them. Germline CDR1 and CDR2: WSHSY and SAAADI. The length of the CDR3 is 15 residues. In DNA form, the CDR3 reads TGCGCCAGCAGTGACGGGGGGGCCAGGAACTATGGCTACACCTTC. Protein sequence: CASSDGGARNYGYTF.

The chain has TRBV7-8 and TRBJ2-5, with a tentative D call TRBD2 (7 bases). This CDR3 region has 15 residues. The V and J ends lost 3 bases and 3 bases respectively, with 14 bases between them. Germline CDR1 and CDR2: SGHVS and FQNEAQ. The DNA of the CDR3 is TGTGCCAGCAGCTTTGGAGGGGGGAGGGAAGAGACCCAGTACTTC. Amino acid sequence: CASSFGGGREETQYF.

This chain connects TRBV5-1 to TRBJ2-1; D is perhaps TRBD2 (6 bases). CDR3 length equals 15 residues. The V end was cut by 0 bases, the J end by 8 bases, with 15 bases between. The V gene's germline CDR1 is SGHRS and CDR2 YFSETQ. CDR3 loop: CASSLVGGVGYEQFF. DNA of the CDR3: TGCGCCAGCAGCTTGGTCGGGGGAGTGGGGTATGAGCAGTTCTTC.

The V gene is TRBV29-1, the J gene TRBJ1-1; 7 bases match TRBD1. Per the germline V gene, CDR1 is SQVTM and CDR2 is ANQGSEA. The CDR3 loop spans 13 amino acids. With 6 bases clipped from V and 0 bases from J, the junction kept 4 bases outside the gene matches. The CDR3 loop reads CSVQGHLNTEAFF. The CDR3 coding sequence is TGCAGCGTACAGGGGCACCTGAACACTGAAGCTTTCTTT.

The rearrangement joins TRBV11-2 to TRBJ2-2; D possibly corresponds to TRBD1 (6 bases). Germline CDR1 reads SGHAT; CDR2 reads FQNNGV. This CDR3 is built from 13 residues. With 5 bases removed from V and 14 bases from J, the gap between germline ends came to 18 bases. The CDR3: CASSPFRDTGLFF. The CDR3 bases are TGTGCCAGCAGCCCCTTTAGGGACACAGGACTGTTTTTT.

The chain couples TRBV5-5 to TRBJ1-1, with 7 bases identical to TRBD1. The ends lost 5 bases at V and 5 bases at J; junction bases unmatched: 9. The CDR3 contains 14 residues. Germline V lookup: CDR1 SGHKS, CDR2 YYEKEE (reference sequence). In DNA, the CDR3 is TGTGCCAGCAGTAGAGGGGGCGCGGGGACTGAAGCTTTCTTT. Translation gives CASSRGGAGTEAFF.

The table lists this clone with a count of one. J is TRBJ2-5 and V is TRBV19, with TRBD2 as a possible D gene (6 bases). Germline V CDR1 and CDR2: LNHDA, SQIVND (reference sequence). Trimming shortened V by 0 bases and J by 2 bases, and 10 bases separated the two germline ends. This CDR3 spans 15 amino acids. The CDR3 sequence is CASSIESSGQETQYF. CDR3 nucleotides: TGTGCCAGTAGTATAGAGAGTAGCGGACAAGAGACCCAGTACTTC.